This T cell receptor (beta chain) appears in the sequencing data of a study of cytomegalovirus exposure and HLA in healthy donors. Study-wide results and caveats: According to the study, about 180 TCR beta chains were cytomegalovirus-associated.

The CDR3 contains 11 residues. Germline assignment: CDR1 MDHEN and CDR2 SYDVKM. The V and J ends lost 5 bases and 14 bases respectively, with 13 bases between them. Generated by immunoSEQ multiplex PCR, the TCRdb table keeps only in-frame clones and is missing some. The profile shows more than 150,000 clones, around nine tenths of them singletons. Concerning this clone: The antigen remains undetermined.

This chain uses TRBV28 with TRBJ2-4; D is perhaps TRBD1 (6 bases). The receptor was isolated from a man aged 18 to 29 in good health and CMV-seronegative. The specimen was PBMCs. CDR3 sequence reads: CASSPHRVKYF. CDR3 nucleotides: TGTGCCAGCAGTCCCCACAGGGTGAAGTACTTC.